This TCR beta chain stems from a study of beta chain features in type 1 diabetes. Study-level points and caveats: PCR could preferentially amplify shorter templates, alike in patients and controls. TCRB CDR3s from Type 1 diabetes patients were moderately but significantly shorter in all four CD4+ subsets.

There are a few counts of this clone. Its antigen is as yet unknown. All sorted populations exceeded 95% purity. J gave up 4 bases and V 6 bases, and 1 base lay outside the gene matches. The CDR3 totals 12 residues. CDR1 is LNHNV and CDR2 is YYDKDF in the germline V gene (reference sequence). Expressed TCRB transcripts got sequenced, as all isolated RNA was reverse transcribed. The method was immunoSEQ multiplex PCR; TCRdb's version includes in-frame clones alone and lacks a portion of them. The sample comprises almost 350,000 clones, roughly a tenth of which are singletons, and 0.9% to 1.1% rests with the top ten.

The TCR comes from a man aged 30 to 39 with type 1 diabetes. The sample was central memory CD4+ T cells from blood. V and J are TRBV15 and TRBJ2-5; 8 bases line up with TRBD1. The CDR3 region has the DNA TGTGCCACCAGGGGACAGGCAGAGACCCAGTACTTC. Translating it yields CATRGQAETQYF.